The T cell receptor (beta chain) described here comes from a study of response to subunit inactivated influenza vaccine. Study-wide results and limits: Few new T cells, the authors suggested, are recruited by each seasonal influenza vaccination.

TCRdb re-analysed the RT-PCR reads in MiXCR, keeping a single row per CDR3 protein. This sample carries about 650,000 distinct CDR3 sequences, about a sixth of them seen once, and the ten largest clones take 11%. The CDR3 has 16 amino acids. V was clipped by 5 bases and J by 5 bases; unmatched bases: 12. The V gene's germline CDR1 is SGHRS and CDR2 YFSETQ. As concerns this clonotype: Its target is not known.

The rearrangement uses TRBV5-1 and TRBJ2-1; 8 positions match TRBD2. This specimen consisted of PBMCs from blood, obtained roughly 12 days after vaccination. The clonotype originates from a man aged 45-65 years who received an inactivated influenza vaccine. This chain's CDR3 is CASSFPFSGANNEQFF. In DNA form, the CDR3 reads TGCGCCAGCAGTTTTCCTTTTAGCGGGGCGAACAATGAGCAGTTCTTC. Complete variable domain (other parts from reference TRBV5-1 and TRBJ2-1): KAGVTQTPRYLIKTRGQQVTLSCSPISGHRSVSWYQQTPGQGLQFLFEYFSETQRNKGNFPGRFSGRQFSNSRSEMNVSTLELGDSALYLCASSFPFSGANNEQFFGPGTRLTVL.